This T cell receptor beta chain was retrieved from a study of cytomegalovirus exposure and HLA in healthy donors. Use of 60 Vbeta and 13 Jbeta primers characterized the PCR. Libraries were prepared by immunoSEQ multiplex PCR; TCRdb keeps only in-frame clonotypes and omits some of them. The sample has 250,000 or so clones, 70% to 90% seen once. Germline-derived CDR1 and CDR2 are MNHEY and SVGAGI. This CDR3 spans 15 amino acids. Germline trimming cut 8 bases from V and 5 bases from J; bases unmatched to any gene: 11. Absent from the records is this donor's CMV serostatus. The rearrangement links TRBV6-5 to TRBJ1-2, with TRBD1 identical over 10 bases. Material for sequencing was PBMCs. The receptor was derived from a human donor in good health. The CDR3 spells CASFERDRGGYGYTF. CDR3 coding DNA: TGTGCCAGCTTTGAACGGGACAGGGGAGGGTATGGCTACACCTTC.